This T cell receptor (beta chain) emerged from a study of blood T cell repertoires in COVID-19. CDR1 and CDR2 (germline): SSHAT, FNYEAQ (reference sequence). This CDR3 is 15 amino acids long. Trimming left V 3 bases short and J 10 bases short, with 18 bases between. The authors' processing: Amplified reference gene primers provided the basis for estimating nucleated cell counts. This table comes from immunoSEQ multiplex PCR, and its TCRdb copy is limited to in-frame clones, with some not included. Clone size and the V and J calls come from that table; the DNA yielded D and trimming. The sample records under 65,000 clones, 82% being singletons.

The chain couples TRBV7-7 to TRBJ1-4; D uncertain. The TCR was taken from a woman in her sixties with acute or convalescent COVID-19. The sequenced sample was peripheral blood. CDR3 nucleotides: TGTGCCAGCAGCTTGAGTACAGCCCCCGGAGGAAAACTGTTTTTT. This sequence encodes CASSLSTAPGGKLFF.